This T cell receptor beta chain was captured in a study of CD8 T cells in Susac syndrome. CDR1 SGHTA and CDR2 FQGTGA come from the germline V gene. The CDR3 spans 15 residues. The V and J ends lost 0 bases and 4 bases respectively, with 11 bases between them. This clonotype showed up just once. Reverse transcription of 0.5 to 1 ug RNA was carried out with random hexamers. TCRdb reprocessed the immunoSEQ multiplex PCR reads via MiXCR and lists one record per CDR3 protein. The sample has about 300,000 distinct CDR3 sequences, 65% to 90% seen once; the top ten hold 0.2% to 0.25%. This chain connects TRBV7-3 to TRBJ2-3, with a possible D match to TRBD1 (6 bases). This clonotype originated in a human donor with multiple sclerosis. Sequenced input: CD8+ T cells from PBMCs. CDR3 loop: CASSLTVGAADTQYF. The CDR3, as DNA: TGTGCCAGCAGCTTAACGGTGGGGGCCGCAGATACGCAGTATTTT. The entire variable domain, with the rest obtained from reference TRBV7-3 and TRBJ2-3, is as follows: GAGVSQTPSNKVTEKGKYVELRCDPISGHTALYWYRQSLGQGPEFLIYFQGTGAADDSGLPNDRFFAVRPEGSVSTLKIQRTERGDSAVYLCASSLTVGAADTQYFGPGTRLTVL.